The clone carrying this T cell receptor (beta chain) was recorded at least ten times. The antigen is unknown. This sample is drawn from a study of T-cell reconstitution after alpha-beta-depleted transplantation in children. The study's findings and limits: After one year, T-cell counts and TCRbeta diversity mostly came from new T cells. Two months or so post-transplant, alpha-beta T cells reportedly derived from several hundred expanded graft clones. Some patients showed high day-60 TCRbeta diversity, which derived from surviving recipient T cells and thymic progenitors.

Preparation of the TCRbeta library used unique molecular identifiers. TCRdb passed the PCR reads through MiXCR, listing each CDR3 protein once. Of 440,000 or so distinct CDR3 sequences listed, 43% are singletons. CDR1 SGDLS and CDR2 YYNGEE come from the germline V gene. The CDR3 extends over 13 amino acids. The germline V and J ends were trimmed by 0 bases and 4 bases, with 8 bases remaining between them. The sequenced sample was PBMCs, obtained before TCRalphabeta/CD19-depleted stem cell transplant. This TCR was recovered from a girl aged 2-10 years with aplastic anemia, due to receive a stem cell transplant. This chain joins TRBV9 and TRBJ2-7; D perhaps matches TRBD1 (5 bases). For the CDR3, the DNA is TGTGCCAGCAGCGTAGCTCAGGGTTACGAGCAGTACTTC. Translation gives CASSVAQGYEQYF.